A selection of T cell receptor beta chains follows, all from one sample in a study of T cell responses to AZD1222 COVID-19 vaccine. Sequencing was performed with immunoSEQ multiplex PCR; in TCRdb, only in-frame clones are kept and a portion is missing. The table has roughly 180,000 clones, over 75% seen once. Source: peripheral blood, taken on day 0 of AZD1222 vaccination. These receptors all stem from an adult in good health. The CDR3 runs from the conserved cysteine through the conserved F or W. The D gene is left open where the match is weak. Clone sizes are given selectively: once, few, many, or a class where the clone is expanded.

cdr3_nt: TGTGCCACTAAGAAACAACCCACAGATACGCAGTATTTT; cdr3_aa: CATKKQPTDTQYF; j_call: TRBJ2-3; clone_size: -; d_call: -; v_call: TRBV28
cdr3_nt: TGTGCCAGCACCAACGGGGGGCGGGAGACCCAGTACTTC; cdr3_aa: CASTNGGRETQYF; j_call: TRBJ2-5; clone_size: -; d_call: -; v_call: TRBV28
cdr3_nt: TGTGCCAGCAGCTTAGTGGGCGGGGGGGCCGATACGCAGTATTTT; cdr3_aa: CASSLVGGGADTQYF; j_call: TRBJ2-3; clone_size: -; d_call: TRBD2; v_call: TRBV7-2
cdr3_nt: TGTGCCAGCAGTCGGGACAGCCAAGAGACCCAGTACTTC; cdr3_aa: CASSRDSQETQYF; j_call: TRBJ2-5; clone_size: -; d_call: TRBD1; v_call: TRBV2
cdr3_nt: TGTGCCAGCAGTCTTATCCACAACTCTGGGGCCAACGTCCTGACTTTC; cdr3_aa: CASSLIHNSGANVLTF; j_call: TRBJ2-6; clone_size: -; d_call: -; v_call: TRBV11-2
cdr3_nt: TGTGCCAGCAGCGTCTACGGGAAAATACAGGGGGCACGGATGGACACCGGGGAGCTGTTTTTT; cdr3_aa: CASSVYGKIQGARMDTGELFF; j_call: TRBJ2-2; clone_size: -; d_call: TRBD1; v_call: TRBV9
cdr3_nt: TGTGCCAGCAGCTGGGACAACGGTAATGAGCAGTTCTTC; cdr3_aa: CASSWDNGNEQFF; j_call: TRBJ2-1; clone_size: -; d_call: -; v_call: TRBV11-2
cdr3_nt: TGTGCCAGCAGTAGATTCTTAGCGGGGGATGTCACAGATACGCAGTATTTT; cdr3_aa: CASSRFLAGDVTDTQYF; j_call: TRBJ2-3; clone_size: once; d_call: TRBD2; v_call: TRBV27
cdr3_nt: TGCGCCAGCGGGGTAGCGGGGAGTAGCACAGATACGCAGTATTTT; cdr3_aa: CASGVAGSSTDTQYF; j_call: TRBJ2-3; clone_size: -; d_call: TRBD2; v_call: TRBV5-1
cdr3_nt: TGTGCCAGCAGTTGGGACCAATTTATCTATGGCTACACCTTC; cdr3_aa: CASSWDQFIYGYTF; j_call: TRBJ1-2; clone_size: once; d_call: -; v_call: TRBV28
cdr3_nt: TGTGCCAGCAGCTTAGTAGCTTCTAGCACAGATACGCAGTATTTT; cdr3_aa: CASSLVASSTDTQYF; j_call: TRBJ2-3; clone_size: -; d_call: -; v_call: TRBV7-3
cdr3_nt: TGTGCCAGCAGCTTGGGTGGGGACCTTTATGGCTACACCTTC; cdr3_aa: CASSLGGDLYGYTF; j_call: TRBJ1-2; clone_size: -; d_call: -; v_call: TRBV5-4
cdr3_nt: TGTGCCAGCAGTTTCCCAGGGGAGGACACCGGGGAGCTGTTTTTT; cdr3_aa: CASSFPGEDTGELFF; j_call: TRBJ2-2; clone_size: once; d_call: -; v_call: TRBV28
cdr3_nt: TGTGCCAGCAGCTTAGTCACAGGCCGGTACCAAGAGACCCAGTACTTC; cdr3_aa: CASSLVTGRYQETQYF; j_call: TRBJ2-5; clone_size: -; d_call: -; v_call: TRBV7-2
cdr3_nt: TGTGCCAGCACCTCGGACGTAAGTGATGGCTACACCTTC; cdr3_aa: CASTSDVSDGYTF; j_call: TRBJ1-2; clone_size: -; d_call: -; v_call: TRBV7-9
cdr3_nt: TGTGCCAGCAGAAGAGAAGGTAATCAGCCCCAGCATTTT; cdr3_aa: CASRREGNQPQHF; j_call: TRBJ1-5; clone_size: -; d_call: -; v_call: TRBV12-3/TRBV12-4
cdr3_nt: TGTGCCAGCAGCTCCCTTGGGGGGGTGACAGATACGCAGTATTTT; cdr3_aa: CASSSLGGVTDTQYF; j_call: TRBJ2-3; clone_size: -; d_call: TRBD2; v_call: TRBV7-3
cdr3_nt: TGTGCCAGCAGTTCGGGCGAGCAGTACTTC; cdr3_aa: CASSSGEQYF; j_call: TRBJ2-7; clone_size: -; d_call: -; v_call: TRBV6-2/TRBV6-3
cdr3_nt: TGTGCCAGCAGCTTAGTGGCAGGGGGGAACACTGAAGCTTTCTTT; cdr3_aa: CASSLVAGGNTEAFF; j_call: TRBJ1-1; clone_size: -; d_call: TRBD1; v_call: TRBV7-3
cdr3_nt: TGTGCCAGCAGCCACATGTTGGACAGCCAACCGGGAGAAAAACTGTTTTTT; cdr3_aa: CASSHMLDSQPGEKLFF; j_call: TRBJ1-4; clone_size: -; d_call: -; v_call: TRBV3-1/TRBV3-2
cdr3_nt: TGTGCCAGCAGTAGGCCCGGGGGAAACACCATATATTTT; cdr3_aa: CASSRPGGNTIYF; j_call: TRBJ1-3; clone_size: once; d_call: -; v_call: TRBV27
cdr3_nt: TGTGCCAGCAGTGTCGGACCTGGGTCACCCCTCCACTTT; cdr3_aa: CASSVGPGSPLHF; j_call: TRBJ1-6; clone_size: -; d_call: -; v_call: TRBV2
cdr3_nt: TGTGCCAGCAGCCCCGCGTCGGGGCGCACAGATACGCAGTATTTT; cdr3_aa: CASSPASGRTDTQYF; j_call: TRBJ2-3; clone_size: -; d_call: -; v_call: TRBV7-9
cdr3_nt: TGTGCCAGCAGTTACTACGGACCCTACGAGCAGTACTTC; cdr3_aa: CASSYYGPYEQYF; j_call: TRBJ2-7; clone_size: -; d_call: -; v_call: TRBV6-2/TRBV6-3
cdr3_nt: TGTGCCAGTACTTTAAGGGACAACTCTGGAAACACCATATATTTT; cdr3_aa: CASTLRDNSGNTIYF; j_call: TRBJ1-3; clone_size: -; d_call: -; v_call: TRBV6-5
cdr3_nt: TGTGCCAGCAGCGCTGTGGGGAACACCGGGGAGCTGTTTTTT; cdr3_aa: CASSAVGNTGELFF; j_call: TRBJ2-2; clone_size: -; d_call: -; v_call: TRBV9
cdr3_nt: TGCGCCAGCAGCCAAGAGGGCAGGTCCTATGGAGCTTTCTTT; cdr3_aa: CASSQEGRSYGAFF; j_call: TRBJ1-1; clone_size: -; d_call: -; v_call: TRBV4-1
cdr3_nt: TGTGCCAGCAGCTTGGCAGGGCAGGGGCCGAATCAGCCCCAGCATTTT; cdr3_aa: CASSLAGQGPNQPQHF; j_call: TRBJ1-5; clone_size: -; d_call: -; v_call: TRBV5-5
cdr3_nt: TGTGCCAGTAGTATTGGGGACAGGGAGCAGTTCTTC; cdr3_aa: CASSIGDREQFF; j_call: TRBJ2-1; clone_size: -; d_call: TRBD1; v_call: TRBV19
cdr3_nt: TGTGCCAGCAGCCTATTCCCGAAAAAACTGTTTTTT; cdr3_aa: CASSLFPKKLFF; j_call: TRBJ1-4; clone_size: -; d_call: -; v_call: TRBV12-3/TRBV12-4
cdr3_nt: TGTGCCAGCAGTTACGGGCGGGAGGACACCGGGGAGCTGTTTTTT; cdr3_aa: CASSYGREDTGELFF; j_call: TRBJ2-2; clone_size: -; d_call: TRBD2; v_call: TRBV6-2/TRBV6-3
cdr3_nt: TGTGCCAGCTCACCACGGCTTGATGACAGTCGGGATGGCTACACCTTC; cdr3_aa: CASSPRLDDSRDGYTF; j_call: TRBJ1-2; clone_size: -; d_call: -; v_call: TRBV18
cdr3_nt: TGTGCCAGCAGTTACACGACCTCTGGGGCCAACGTCCTGACTTTC; cdr3_aa: CASSYTTSGANVLTF; j_call: TRBJ2-6; clone_size: -; d_call: -; v_call: TRBV6-2/TRBV6-3
cdr3_nt: TGTGCCAGCAGCTTACAGGCAGGGGGCTCAACCGGCTACGAGCAGTACTTC; cdr3_aa: CASSLQAGGSTGYEQYF; j_call: TRBJ2-7; clone_size: -; d_call: TRBD1; v_call: TRBV7-2
cdr3_nt: TGTGCCAGCAGTCCGAGCCAGGACGGTTACAATGAGCAGTTCTTC; cdr3_aa: CASSPSQDGYNEQFF; j_call: TRBJ2-1; clone_size: once; d_call: -; v_call: TRBV4-2
cdr3_nt: TGTGCCATCAGTGAGCCAATCTTCCAGGGACGACCCTACAATGAGCAGTTCTTC; cdr3_aa: CAISEPIFQGRPYNEQFF; j_call: TRBJ2-1; clone_size: -; d_call: -; v_call: TRBV10-3
cdr3_nt: TGTGCCAGCAGCATAGCAGGGGGAGAGACCCAGTACTTC; cdr3_aa: CASSIAGGETQYF; j_call: TRBJ2-5; clone_size: -; d_call: TRBD1; v_call: TRBV28
cdr3_nt: TGTGCCAGCACCGGGGGACTCAAAAACATTCAGTACTTC; cdr3_aa: CASTGGLKNIQYF; j_call: TRBJ2-4; clone_size: -; d_call: -; v_call: TRBV12-3/TRBV12-4
cdr3_nt: TGCAGTGCTAGTGACCCCAGGGGGCGCTCCTACGAGCAGTACTTC; cdr3_aa: CSASDPRGRSYEQYF; j_call: TRBJ2-7; clone_size: -; d_call: TRBD1; v_call: TRBV20-1
cdr3_nt: TGTGCCAGCAGTGACAGGGGTTTGGGACTTAGAGCCCAGTACTTC; cdr3_aa: CASSDRGLGLRAQYF; j_call: TRBJ2-5; clone_size: -; d_call: -; v_call: TRBV2
cdr3_nt: TGTGCCAGTAGTCCCCGGGACAGTCTTTACAATGAGCAGTTCTTC; cdr3_aa: CASSPRDSLYNEQFF; j_call: TRBJ2-1; clone_size: -; d_call: TRBD1; v_call: TRBV19
cdr3_nt: TGTGCCAGCAGCGCTCTAGGGAGAGGAGAGACCCAGTACTTC; cdr3_aa: CASSALGRGETQYF; j_call: TRBJ2-5; clone_size: -; d_call: -; v_call: TRBV13